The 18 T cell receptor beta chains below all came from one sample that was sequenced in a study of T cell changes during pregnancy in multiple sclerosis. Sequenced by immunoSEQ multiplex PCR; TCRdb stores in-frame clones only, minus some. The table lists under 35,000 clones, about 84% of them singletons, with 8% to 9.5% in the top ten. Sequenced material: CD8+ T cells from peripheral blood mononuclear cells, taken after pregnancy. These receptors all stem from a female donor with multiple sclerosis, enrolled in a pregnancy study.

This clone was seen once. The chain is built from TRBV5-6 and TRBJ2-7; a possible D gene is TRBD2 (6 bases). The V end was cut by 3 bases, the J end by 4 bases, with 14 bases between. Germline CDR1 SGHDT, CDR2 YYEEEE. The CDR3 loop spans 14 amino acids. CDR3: CASSSNLGGYEQYF. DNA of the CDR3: TGTGCCAGCAGCTCAAATCTCGGGGGTTACGAGCAGTACTTC.

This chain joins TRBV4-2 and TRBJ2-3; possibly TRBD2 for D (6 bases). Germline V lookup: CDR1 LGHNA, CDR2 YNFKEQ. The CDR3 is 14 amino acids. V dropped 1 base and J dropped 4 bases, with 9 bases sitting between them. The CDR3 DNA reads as TGTGCCAGCAGCCAAGGACTAGAGGCAGATACGCAGTATTTT. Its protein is CASSQGLEADTQYF.

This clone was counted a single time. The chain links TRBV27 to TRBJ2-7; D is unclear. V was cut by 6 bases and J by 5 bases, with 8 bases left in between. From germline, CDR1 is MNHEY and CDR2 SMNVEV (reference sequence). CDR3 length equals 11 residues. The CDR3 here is CASSELNEQYF. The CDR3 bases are TGTGCCAGCAGCGAGCTTAACGAGCAGTACTTC.

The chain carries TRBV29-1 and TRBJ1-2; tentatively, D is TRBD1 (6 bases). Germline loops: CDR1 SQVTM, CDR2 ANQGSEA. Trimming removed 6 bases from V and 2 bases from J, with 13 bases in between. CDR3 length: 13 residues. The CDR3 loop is CSVLRDRNYGYTF. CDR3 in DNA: TGCAGCGTCCTCCGCGACAGGAACTATGGCTACACCTTC.

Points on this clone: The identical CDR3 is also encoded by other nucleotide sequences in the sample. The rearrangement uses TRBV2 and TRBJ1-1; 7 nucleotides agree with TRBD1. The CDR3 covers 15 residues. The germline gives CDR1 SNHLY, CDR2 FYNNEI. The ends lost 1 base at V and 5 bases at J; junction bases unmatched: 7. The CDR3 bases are TGTGCCAGCAGTGAAGACAGGGGAAGTAGGACTGAAGCTTTCTTT. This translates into CASSEDRGSRTEAFF.

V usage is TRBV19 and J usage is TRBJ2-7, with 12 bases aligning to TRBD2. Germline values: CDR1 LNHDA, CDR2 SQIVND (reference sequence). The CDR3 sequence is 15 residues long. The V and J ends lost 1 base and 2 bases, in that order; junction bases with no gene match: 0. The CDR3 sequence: CASSIGLAGAYEQYF. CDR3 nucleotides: TGTGCCAGTAGTATAGGACTAGCGGGGGCCTACGAGCAGTACTTC.

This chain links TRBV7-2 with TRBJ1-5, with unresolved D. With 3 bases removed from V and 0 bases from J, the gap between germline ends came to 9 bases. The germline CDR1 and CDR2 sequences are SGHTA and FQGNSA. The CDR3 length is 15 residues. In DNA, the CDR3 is TGTGCCAGCAGCTTGGGCATTTATAGCAATCAGCCCCAGCATTTT. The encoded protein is CASSLGIYSNQPQHF. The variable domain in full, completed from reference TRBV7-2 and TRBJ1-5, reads GAGVSQSPSNKVTEKGKDVELRCDPISGHTALYWYRQSLGQGLEFLIYFQGNSAPDKSGLPSDRFSAERTGGSVSTLTIQRTQQEDSAVYLCASSLGIYSNQPQHFGDGTRLSIL.

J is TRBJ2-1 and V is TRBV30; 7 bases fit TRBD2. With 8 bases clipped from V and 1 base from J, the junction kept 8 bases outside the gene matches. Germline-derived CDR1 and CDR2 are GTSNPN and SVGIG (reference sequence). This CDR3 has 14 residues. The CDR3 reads CAGSGLVSYNEQFF. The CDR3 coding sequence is TGTGCCGGCAGCGGACTAGTATCCTACAATGAGCAGTTCTTC.

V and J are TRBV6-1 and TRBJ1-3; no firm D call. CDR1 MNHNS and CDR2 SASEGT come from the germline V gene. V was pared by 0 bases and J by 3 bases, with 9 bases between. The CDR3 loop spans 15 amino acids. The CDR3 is CASSEAQVGGNTIYF. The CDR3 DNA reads TGTGCCAGCAGTGAAGCTCAGGTTGGTGGAAACACCATATATTTT.

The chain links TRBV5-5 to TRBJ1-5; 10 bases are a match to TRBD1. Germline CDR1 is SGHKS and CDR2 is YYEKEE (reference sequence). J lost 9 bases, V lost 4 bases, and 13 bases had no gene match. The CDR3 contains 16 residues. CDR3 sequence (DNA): TGTGCCAGCAGCCTTTCGGGACAGGGGCCCCTAGGGCCCCAGCATTTT. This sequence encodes CASSLSGQGPLGPQHF. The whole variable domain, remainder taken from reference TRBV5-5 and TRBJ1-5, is DAGVTQSPTHLIKTRGQQVTLRCSPISGHKSVSWYQQVLGQGPQFIFQYYEKEERGRGNFPDRFSARQFPNYSSELNVNALLLGDSALYLCASSLSGQGPLGPQHFGDGTRLSIL.

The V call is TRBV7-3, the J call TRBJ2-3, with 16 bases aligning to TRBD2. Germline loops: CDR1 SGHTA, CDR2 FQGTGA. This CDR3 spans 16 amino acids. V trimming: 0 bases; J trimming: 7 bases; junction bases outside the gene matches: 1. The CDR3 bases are TGTGCCAGCAGCTTAACGGGACTAGCGGGGGGGAATACGCAGTATTTT. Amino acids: CASSLTGLAGGNTQYF. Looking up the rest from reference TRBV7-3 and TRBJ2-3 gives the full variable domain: GAGVSQTPSNKVTEKGKYVELRCDPISGHTALYWYRQSLGQGPEFLIYFQGTGAADDSGLPNDRFFAVRPEGSVSTLKIQRTERGDSAVYLCASSLTGLAGGNTQYFGPGTRLTVL.

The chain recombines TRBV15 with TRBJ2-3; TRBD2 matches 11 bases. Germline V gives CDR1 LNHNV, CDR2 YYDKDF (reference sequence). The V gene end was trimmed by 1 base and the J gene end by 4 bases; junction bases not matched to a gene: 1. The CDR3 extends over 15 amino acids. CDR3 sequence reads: CATSRVAGGPDTQYF. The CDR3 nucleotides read TGTGCCACCAGCAGAGTAGCGGGGGGGCCAGATACGCAGTATTTT.

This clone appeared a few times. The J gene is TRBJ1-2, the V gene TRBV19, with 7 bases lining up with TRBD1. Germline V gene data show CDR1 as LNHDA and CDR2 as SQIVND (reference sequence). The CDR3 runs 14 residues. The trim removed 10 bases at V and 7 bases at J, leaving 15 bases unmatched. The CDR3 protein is CATTPGQDRVGYTF. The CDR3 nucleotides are TGTGCCACGACACCCGGACAAGACAGGGTTGGCTACACCTTC.

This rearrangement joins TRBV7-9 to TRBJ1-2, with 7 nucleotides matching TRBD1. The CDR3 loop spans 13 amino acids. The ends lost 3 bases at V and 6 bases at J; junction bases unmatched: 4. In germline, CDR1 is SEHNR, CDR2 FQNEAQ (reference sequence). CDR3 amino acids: CASSFNRGHGYTF. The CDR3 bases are TGTGCCAGCAGCTTTAACAGGGGACATGGCTACACCTTC.

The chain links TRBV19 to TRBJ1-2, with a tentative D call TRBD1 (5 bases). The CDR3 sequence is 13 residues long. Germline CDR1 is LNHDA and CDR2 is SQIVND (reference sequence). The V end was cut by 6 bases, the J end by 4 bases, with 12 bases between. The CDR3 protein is CASRDGGIYGYTF. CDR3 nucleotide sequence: TGTGCCAGTAGGGACGGGGGGATCTATGGCTACACCTTC.

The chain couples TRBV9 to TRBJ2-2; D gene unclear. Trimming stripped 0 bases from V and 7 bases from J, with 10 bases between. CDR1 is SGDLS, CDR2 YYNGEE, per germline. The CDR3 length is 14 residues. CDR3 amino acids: CASSVEARGGELFF. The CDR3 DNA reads TGTGCCAGCAGCGTAGAGGCGCGCGGCGGGGAGCTGTTTTTT.

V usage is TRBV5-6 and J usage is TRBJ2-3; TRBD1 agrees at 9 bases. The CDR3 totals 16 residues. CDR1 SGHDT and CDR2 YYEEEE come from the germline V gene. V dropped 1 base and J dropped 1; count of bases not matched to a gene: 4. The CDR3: CASSLLRTGGTDTQYF. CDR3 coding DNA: TGTGCCAGCAGCTTGTTGAGGACAGGGGGCACAGATACGCAGTATTTT.

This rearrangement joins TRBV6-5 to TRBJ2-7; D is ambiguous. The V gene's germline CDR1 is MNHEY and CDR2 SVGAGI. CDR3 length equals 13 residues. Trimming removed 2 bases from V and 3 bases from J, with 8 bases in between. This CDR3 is CASSYGRRYEQYF. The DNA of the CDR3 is TGTGCCAGCAGTTACGGGCGCCGCTACGAGCAGTACTTC.